The clone carrying this T cell receptor beta chain was picked up a small number of times. The antigen remains unidentified. Sequencing used immunoSEQ multiplex PCR; TCRdb keeps in-frame clones, though not all of them. The sample shows 85,000 to 120,000 clones, approximately 87% of them seen only once. The record originates from a study of T cell responses to AZD1222 COVID-19 vaccine. Study overall: Pooling was applied to second doses at about 4 or about 12 weeks.

General study points: There were vaccine-associated CD4 TCRs across spike, dominant at 160-218 and 743-854.

The CDR3 extends over 15 amino acids. V shed 5 bases and J shed 1 base, with 15 bases lying between them. CDR1 and CDR2 (germline): SEHNR, FQNEAQ (reference sequence). The chain carries TRBV7-9 and TRBJ2-7, with D tentatively TRBD1 (5 bases). Sequenced material: peripheral blood, taken on day 0 of AZD1222 vaccination. This TCR came from an adult in good health. The CDR3, as DNA: TGTGCCAGCAGCCCCCCTAGGGGCCATTCCTACGAGCAGTACTTC. This codes for CASSPPRGHSYEQYF.